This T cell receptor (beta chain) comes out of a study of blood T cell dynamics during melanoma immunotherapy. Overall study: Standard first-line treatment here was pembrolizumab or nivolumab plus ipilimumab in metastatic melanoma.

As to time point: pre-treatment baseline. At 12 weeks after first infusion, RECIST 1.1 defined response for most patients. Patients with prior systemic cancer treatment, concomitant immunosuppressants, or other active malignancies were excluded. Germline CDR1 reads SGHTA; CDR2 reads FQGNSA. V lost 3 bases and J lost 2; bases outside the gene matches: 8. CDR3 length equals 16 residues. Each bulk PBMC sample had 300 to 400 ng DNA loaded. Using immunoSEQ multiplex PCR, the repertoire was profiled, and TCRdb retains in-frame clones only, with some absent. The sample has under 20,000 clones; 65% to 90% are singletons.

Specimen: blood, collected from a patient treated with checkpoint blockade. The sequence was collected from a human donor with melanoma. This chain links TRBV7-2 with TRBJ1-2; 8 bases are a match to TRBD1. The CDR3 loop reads CASSLYRGGLNYGYTF. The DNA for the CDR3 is TGTGCCAGCAGCTTGTACAGGGGGGGCCTAAACTATGGCTACACCTTC.